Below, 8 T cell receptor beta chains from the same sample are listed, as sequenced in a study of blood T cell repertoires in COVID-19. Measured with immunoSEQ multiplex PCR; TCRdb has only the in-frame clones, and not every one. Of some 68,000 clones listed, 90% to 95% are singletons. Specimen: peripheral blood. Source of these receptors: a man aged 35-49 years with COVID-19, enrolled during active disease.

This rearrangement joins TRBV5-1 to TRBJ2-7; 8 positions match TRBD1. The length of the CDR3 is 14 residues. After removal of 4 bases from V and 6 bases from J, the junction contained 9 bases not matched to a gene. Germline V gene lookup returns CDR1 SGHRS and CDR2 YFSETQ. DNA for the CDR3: TGCGCCAGCAGCCCAAGGGACAGGATGCGCGAGCAGTACTTC. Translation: CASSPRDRMREQYF.

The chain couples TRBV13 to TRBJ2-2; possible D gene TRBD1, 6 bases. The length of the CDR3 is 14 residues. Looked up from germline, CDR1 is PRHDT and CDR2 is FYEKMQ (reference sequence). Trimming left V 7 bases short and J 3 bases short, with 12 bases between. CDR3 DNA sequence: TGTGCCAGCAATGGGGGCCTGGACACCGGGGAGCTGTTTTTT. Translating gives CASNGGLDTGELFF.

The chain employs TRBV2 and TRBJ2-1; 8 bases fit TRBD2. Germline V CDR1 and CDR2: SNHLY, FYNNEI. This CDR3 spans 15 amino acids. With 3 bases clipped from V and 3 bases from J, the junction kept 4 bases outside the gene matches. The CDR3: CASSDVGGGYNEQFF. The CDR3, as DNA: TGTGCCAGCAGTGATGTCGGGGGGGGCTACAATGAGCAGTTCTTC.

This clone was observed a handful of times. The CDR3 loop reads CASVGSEGANTEAFF. CDR3 nucleotide sequence: TGTGCCAGTGTTGGATCGGAGGGAGCGAACACTGAAGCTTTCTTT. V gene TRBV28 combines with J gene TRBJ1-1; no reliable D call. The CDR3 is 15 amino acids. Trimming left V 9 bases short and J 1 base short, with 18 bases between. Germline V gives CDR1 MDHEN, CDR2 SYDVKM.

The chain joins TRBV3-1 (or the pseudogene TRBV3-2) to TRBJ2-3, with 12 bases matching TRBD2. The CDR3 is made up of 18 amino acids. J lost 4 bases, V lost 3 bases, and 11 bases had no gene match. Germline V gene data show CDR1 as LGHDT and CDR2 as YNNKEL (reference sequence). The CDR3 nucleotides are TGTGCCAGCAGCCATCGTTCTAGCGGGGGGGTTAGGGCAGATACGCAGTATTTT. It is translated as CASSHRSSGGVRADTQYF.

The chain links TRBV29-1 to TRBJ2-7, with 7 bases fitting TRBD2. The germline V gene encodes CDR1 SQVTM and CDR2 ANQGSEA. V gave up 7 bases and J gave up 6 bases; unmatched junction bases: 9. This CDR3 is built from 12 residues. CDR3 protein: CSGGGLSGEQYF. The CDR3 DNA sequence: TGCAGCGGGGGGGGACTTAGTGGCGAGCAGTACTTC.

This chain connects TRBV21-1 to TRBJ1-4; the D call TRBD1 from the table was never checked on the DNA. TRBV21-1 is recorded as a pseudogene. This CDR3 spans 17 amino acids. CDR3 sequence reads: CASTRLPIDRVDEKLFF. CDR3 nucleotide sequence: TGTGCCAGCACCCGCCTCCCAATTGACAGGGTGGATGAAAAACTGTTTTTT.

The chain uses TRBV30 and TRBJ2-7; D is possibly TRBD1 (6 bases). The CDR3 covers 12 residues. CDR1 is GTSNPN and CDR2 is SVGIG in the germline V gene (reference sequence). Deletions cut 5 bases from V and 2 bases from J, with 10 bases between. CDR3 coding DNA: TGTGCCTGGGCAGGACAGACCTACGAGCAGTACTTC. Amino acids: CAWAGQTYEQYF.